The 21 T cell receptor beta chains given below trace back to one sample, sequenced in a study of blood T cell repertoires in COVID-19. Sequenced by immunoSEQ multiplex PCR; TCRdb stores in-frame clones only, minus some. Of fewer than 250,000 clones listed, about 83% are singletons. What was sequenced was peripheral blood. All receptors come from a human donor in a cohort sampled during active COVID-19.

The chain recombines TRBV19 with TRBJ1-1; the D is unclear. V was trimmed by 5 bases and J by 10 bases, leaving 11 bases between them. The germline V gene encodes CDR1 LNHDA and CDR2 SQIVND (reference sequence). CDR3 length: 11 amino acids. The CDR3 nucleotides are TGTGCCAGTAGTTTTCTAGGAGGAGCTTTCTTT. Translating it yields CASSFLGGAFF. The full variable domain, with the rest looked up from reference TRBV19 and TRBJ1-1, is DGGITQSPKYLFRKEGQNVTLSCEQNLNHDAMYWYRQDPGQGLRLIYYSQIVNDFQKGDIAEGYSVSREKKESFPLTVTSAQKNPTAFYLCASSFLGGAFFGQGTRLTVV.

Many counts were recorded for this clone. V usage is TRBV28 and J usage is TRBJ2-1; 7 bases are shared with TRBD1. J lost 2 bases, V lost 3 bases, and 4 bases had no gene match. This CDR3 comprises 15 residues. CDR1 and CDR2 (germline): MDHEN, SYDVKM. The CDR3, as DNA: TGTGCCAGCAGTTTCCGGGACAGACCCTACAATGAGCAGTTCTTC. Its translation: CASSFRDRPYNEQFF. Variable domain in full (rest from reference TRBV28 and TRBJ2-1): DVKVTQSSRYLVKRTGEKVFLECVQDMDHENMFWYRQDPGLGLRLIYFSYDVKMKEKGDIPEGYSVSREKKERFSLILESASTNQTSMYLCASSFRDRPYNEQFFGPGTRLTVL.

The genes are TRBV3-1 (or the pseudogene TRBV3-2) and TRBJ1-3; 7 nucleotides line up with TRBD1. Trimming at V came to 0 bases and at J to 4 bases, leaving 9 bases not matched to a gene. There are 17 residues in the CDR3. Germline-derived CDR1 and CDR2 are LGHDT and YNNKEL (reference sequence). The CDR3 DNA sequence: TGTGCCAGCAGCCAAGACGAGGGGGCGAATGCCGGAAACACCATATATTTT. Amino acids: CASSQDEGANAGNTIYF.

CDR3 loop: CASSEGRLRNQPQHF. In DNA form, the CDR3 reads TGTGCCAGCAGTGAAGGGCGGTTAAGGAATCAGCCCCAGCATTTT. The chain is built from TRBV2 and TRBJ1-5; D not resolved. The V end was cut by 1 base, the J end by 4 bases, with 11 bases between. Germline CDR1 reads SNHLY; CDR2 reads FYNNEI. This CDR3 comprises 15 residues.

A single count supports this clone. The chain has TRBV2 and TRBJ2-7; D is ambiguous. Trimming left V 7 bases short and J 3 bases short, with 16 bases between. Germline V gives CDR1 SNHLY, CDR2 FYNNEI. The CDR3 is 14 amino acids. The CDR3 spells CASTEGFSSYEQYF. CDR3 coding DNA: TGTGCCAGCACCGAAGGATTTAGCAGCTACGAGCAGTACTTC.

The chain combines TRBV5-4 with TRBJ2-5, with D maybe TRBD2 (5 bases). CDR3 length: 14 residues. Germline V gene data show CDR1 as SGHNT and CDR2 as YYREEE (reference sequence). The V gene lost 3 bases and the J gene lost 1 base, with 10 bases spanning the gap. The CDR3 region has the DNA TGTGCCAGCAGCTATCCGGGGTCCCAAGAGACCCAGTACTTC. It translates to CASSYPGSQETQYF. Together with reference TRBV5-4 and TRBJ2-5, the CDR3 gives the full variable domain: ETGVTQSPTHLIKTRGQQVTLRCSSQSGHNTVSWYQQALGQGPQFIFQYYREEENGRGNFPPRFSGLQFPNYSSELNVNALELDDSALYLCASSYPGSQETQYFGPGTRLLVL.

A single count supports this clone. This sequence joins TRBV18 and TRBJ1-1; 12 bases are a match to TRBD1. With 5 bases clipped from V and 0 bases from J, the junction kept 7 bases outside the gene matches. There are 17 residues in the CDR3. Germline loops: CDR1 KGHSH, CDR2 LQKENI. The CDR3: CASSSIGTGGLNTEAFF. The DNA of the CDR3 is TGTGCCAGCTCATCAATCGGGACAGGGGGCTTGAACACTGAAGCTTTCTTT. The entire variable domain, with the rest obtained from reference TRBV18 and TRBJ1-1, is as follows: NAGVMQNPRHLVRRRGQEARLRCSPMKGHSHVYWYRQLPEEGLKFMVYLQKENIIDESGMPKERFSAEFPKEGPSILRIQQVVRGDSAAYFCASSSIGTGGLNTEAFFGQGTRLTVV.

The rearrangement joins TRBV10-3 to TRBJ1-5; 7 bases map to TRBD1. V trimming: 7 bases; J trimming: 3 bases; junction bases outside the gene matches: 3. Germline CDR1 and CDR2: ENHRY and SYGVKD. The CDR3 runs to 13 residues. The CDR3 protein is CAIKGQINQPQHF. CDR3 coding DNA: TGTGCCATCAAGGGACAGATCAATCAGCCCCAGCATTTT.

This clone was seen a single time. The gene calls are TRBV28 and TRBJ1-1; a weak D match, TRBD1 (6 bases). Trimming left V 7 bases short and J 11 bases short, with 26 bases between. The germline CDR1 and CDR2 sequences are MDHEN and SYDVKM. The CDR3 has 15 amino acids. The CDR3 region has the DNA TGTGCCAGCACCTCAGCGGGGGCGCAGGCTTCGCAGGCTTTCTTT. Translation gives CASTSAGAQASQAFF.

Concerning this clone itself: The sample holds other DNA sequences that translate to the same CDR3. The chain is built from TRBV5-1 and TRBJ2-5; D unclear. The CDR3 covers 12 residues. Germline V gives CDR1 SGHRS, CDR2 YFSETQ. With 0 bases removed from V and 4 bases from J, the gap between germline ends came to 4 bases. The CDR3 nucleotides are TGCGCCAGCAGCTTGGGTCGAGAGACCCAGTACTTC. Amino acids: CASSLGRETQYF.

There are a few counts of this clone. This CDR3 reads CASMTELDSPLHF. The CDR3 coding sequence is TGTGCCAGCATGACAGAGTTGGATTCACCCCTCCACTTT. This chain links TRBV6-5 with TRBJ1-6; tentative D call: TRBD1 (5 bases). The CDR3 spans 13 residues. The V end lost 7 bases, the J end lost 8 bases, and 12 bases lay between the germline ends. CDR1 and CDR2 from the germline V gene are MNHEY and SVGAGI.

The rearrangement uses TRBV10-1 and TRBJ1-4; a possible D gene is TRBD1 (6 bases). Trimming took 6 bases from V and 8 from J, leaving 13 bases between them. This CDR3 contains 13 residues. The germline CDR1 and CDR2 sequences are WNHNN and SYGVQD (reference sequence). The CDR3 nucleotides read TGCGCCAGCAGCCGGGACATAGAGGAAAAACTGTTTTTT. Translated: CASSRDIEEKLFF.

This sequence joins TRBV10-1 and TRBJ2-7, with 10 bases matching TRBD1. The junction had 4 bases not matched to a gene; V was cut back by 5 bases and J by 0 bases. The CDR3 is made up of 15 amino acids. The germline CDR1 and CDR2 sequences are WNHNN and SYGVQD (reference sequence). The CDR3 DNA reads as TGCGCCAGCAGTCCGGGACAGGGGTACTCCTACGAGCAGTACTTC. Its translation is CASSPGQGYSYEQYF.

This clone was counted between two and nine times. This chain uses TRBV7-6 with TRBJ1-6; 9 nucleotides line up with TRBD1. Germline trimming cut 4 bases from V and 10 bases from J; bases unmatched to any gene: 11. There are 16 residues in the CDR3. Germline loops: CDR1 SGHVS, CDR2 FNYEAQ. The CDR3 DNA is TGTGCCAGCAGCTCGCGACAGGGGGTGGGTTCCTCACCCCTCCACTTT. This gives the protein CASSSRQGVGSSPLHF.

The rearrangement joins TRBV7-3 to TRBJ1-2; 7 bases match TRBD1. Germline V gives CDR1 SGHTA, CDR2 FQGTGA. Germline trimming cut 4 bases from V and 5 bases from J; bases unmatched to any gene: 4. The CDR3 is made up of 13 amino acids. The CDR3 is CASSSRQGYGYTF. As DNA, the CDR3 is TGTGCCAGCAGCTCCAGACAGGGATATGGCTACACCTTC. The full variable domain, in which reference TRBV7-3 and TRBJ1-2 provide the parts outside the CDR3, is GAGVSQTPSNKVTEKGKYVELRCDPISGHTALYWYRQSLGQGPEFLIYFQGTGAADDSGLPNDRFFAVRPEGSVSTLKIQRTERGDSAVYLCASSSRQGYGYTFGSGTRLTVV.

V is TRBV29-1 and J is TRBJ2-4, with 7 bases fitting TRBD1. CDR3 size: 12 residues. The germline CDR1 and CDR2 sequences are SQVTM and ANQGSEA. The CDR3 here is CASGTDKNIQYF. CDR3 DNA: TGCGCCTCCGGGACAGACAAAAACATTCAGTACTTC.

The chain is built from TRBV2 and TRBJ1-1; D is uncertain. This CDR3 region has 14 residues. Germline V CDR1 and CDR2: SNHLY, FYNNEI. V was cut by 4 bases and J by 5 bases, with 14 bases left in between. CDR3 DNA: TGTGCCAGCAGTGGCCGCGGCCGCTCAACTGAAGCTTTCTTT. This codes for CASSGRGRSTEAFF.

The chain uses TRBV6-6 and TRBJ2-3; 15 bases fit TRBD2. The CDR3 is made up of 20 amino acids. Losses at the gene ends were 6 bases for V and 4 bases for J; bases not matched to a gene: 17. Germline V gene sequence: CDR1 MNHNY, CDR2 SVGAGI (reference sequence). The CDR3: CASSSNVPGLAGGISDTQYF. The CDR3 DNA reads as TGTGCCAGCAGCTCCAACGTCCCGGGACTAGCGGGGGGAATATCAGATACGCAGTATTTT.

The chain links TRBV10-3 to TRBJ2-5; 11 bases align to TRBD1. From germline, CDR1 is ENHRY and CDR2 SYGVKD. The CDR3 covers 16 residues. The ends lost 3 bases at V and 5 bases at J; junction bases unmatched: 8. This CDR3 is CAISDKGTGGAETQYF. Written as DNA, the CDR3 is TGTGCCATCAGTGACAAGGGGACAGGGGGTGCGGAGACCCAGTACTTC.

This clone was seen once. The CDR3 DNA is TGTGCCAGCAGCGTAGGAGCAGGGAACTCACCCCTCCACTTT. Encoded protein: CASSVGAGNSPLHF. The chain combines TRBV9 with TRBJ1-6; possibly TRBD1 for D (5 bases). The CDR3 spans 14 residues. CDR1 is SGDLS and CDR2 is YYNGEE in the germline V gene. V was cut by 0 bases and J by 10 bases, with 11 bases left in between.

The chain has TRBV28 and TRBJ1-2; unclear D gene. Germline loops: CDR1 MDHEN, CDR2 SYDVKM. CDR3 length: 17 amino acids. The V end lost 5 bases, the J end lost 1 base, and 20 bases lay between the germline ends. CDR3 sequence reads: CASSPPDLVSINYGYTF. The CDR3 DNA reads as TGTGCCAGCAGTCCCCCTGACTTGGTATCAATTAACTATGGCTACACCTTC.